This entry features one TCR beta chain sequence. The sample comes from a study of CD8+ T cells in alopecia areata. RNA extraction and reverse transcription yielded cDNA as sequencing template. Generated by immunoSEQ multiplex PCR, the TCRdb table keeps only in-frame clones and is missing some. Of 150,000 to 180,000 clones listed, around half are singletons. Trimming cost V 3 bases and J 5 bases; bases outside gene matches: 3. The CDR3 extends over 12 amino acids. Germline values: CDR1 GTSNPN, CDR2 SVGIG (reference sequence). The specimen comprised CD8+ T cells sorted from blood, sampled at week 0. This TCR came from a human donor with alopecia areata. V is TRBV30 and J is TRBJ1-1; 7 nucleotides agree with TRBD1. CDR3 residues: CAWRDRKTEAFF. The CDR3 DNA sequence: TGTGCCTGGAGGGACAGGAAGACTGAAGCTTTCTTT.